This is a list of T cell receptor beta chains from one sample in a study of T-cell memory formation after mild COVID-19. One entry per CDR3 protein results from TCRdb running MiXCR on the 5' RACE reads. The data show 250,000 to 400,000 distinct CDR3 sequences, around 15% seen once. Sequences were obtained from PBMCs or a T cell subset sorted from them (not recorded which). These receptors came from a man in his late teens or twenties who had mild COVID-19 (a few samples of this study predate the infection). Cell type and time point are not known. The CDR3 runs from the conserved cysteine through the conserved F or W. Each record gives: clone size, J gene, V gene, D gene, CDR3 protein, CDR3 DNA. D genes are given only for firm matches. Only part of the rows carry a size: once, few, many, or a class if the clone is expanded.

many | TRBJ2-2 | TRBV29-1 | . | CSVVLGTGELFF | TGCAGCGTTGTGCTGGGGACCGGGGAGCTGTTTTTT
. | TRBJ1-2 | TRBV6-5 | . | CASSYPPDGYTF | TGTGCCAGCAGTTACCCTCCTGATGGCTACACCTTC
. | TRBJ2-2 | TRBV9 | . | CASSPMGALTGELFF | TGTGCCAGCAGCCCGATGGGGGCACTGACCGGGGAGCTGTTTTTT
few | TRBJ2-1 | TRBV4-1 | TRBD2 | CASSQGLAGGEEQFF | TGCGCCAGCAGCCAAGGACTAGCGGGGGGCGAGGAGCAGTTCTTC
few | TRBJ1-2 | TRBV7-9 | . | CASSQGPSYGYTF | TGTGCCAGCAGCCAGGGACCCTCCTATGGCTACACCTTC
. | TRBJ2-1 | TRBV7-8 | . | CASSPKGDSYNEQFF | TGTGCCAGCAGCCCCAAAGGGGACTCCTACAATGAGCAGTTCTTC
few | TRBJ2-3 | TRBV9 | . | CASSVRDFRTDTQYF | TGTGCCAGCAGCGTCCGGGACTTCCGCACAGATACGCAGTATTTT
. | TRBJ1-2 | TRBV4-3 | . | CASSQVTGTYGYTF | TGCGCCAGCAGCCAAGTAACGGGGACCTATGGCTACACCTTC
. | TRBJ2-5 | TRBV29-1 | TRBD2 | CSVEERGGIMETQYF | TGCAGCGTTGAAGAACGCGGGGGGATTATGGAGACCCAGTACTTC
. | TRBJ2-5 | TRBV18 | . | CASSPTDRAETQYF | TGTGCCAGCTCGCCTACGGACCGTGCAGAGACCCAGTACTTC
. | TRBJ2-7 | TRBV7-8 | . | CASSSDTGEQYF | TGTGCCAGCAGCTCGGACACTGGCGAGCAGTACTTC
few | TRBJ2-2 | TRBV7-9 | TRBD2 | CASSSGTSGALNTGELFF | TGTGCCAGCAGCTCGGGGACTAGCGGGGCCCTTAACACCGGGGAGCTGTTTTTT
many | TRBJ1-1 | TRBV12-3/TRBV12-4 | TRBD1 | CASSLDRTTEAFF | TGTGCCAGCAGCCTGGACAGGACGACCGAAGCTTTCTTT
. | TRBJ2-1 | TRBV10-3 | . | CAISLGQKDIEQFF | TGTGCCATCAGCCTAGGACAGAAGGATATTGAGCAGTTCTTC
. | TRBJ1-2 | TRBV6-1 | . | CASSERVQITLYGYTF | TGTGCCAGCAGTGAAAGGGTGCAGATTACCCTCTATGGCTACACCTTC
many | TRBJ2-3 | TRBV6-2/TRBV6-3 | TRBD2 | CASSHSGGADTQYF | TGTGCCAGCAGTCATAGCGGGGGGGCAGATACGCAGTATTTT
. | TRBJ2-5 | TRBV7-3 | TRBD1 | CASSRRTGGETQYF | TGTGCCAGCAGCCGTAGGACAGGGGGAGAGACCCAGTACTTC
few | TRBJ2-3 | TRBV24-1 | . | CATSKTTDTQYF | TGTGCCACCAGTAAGACCACAGATACGCAGTATTTT
few | TRBJ2-3 | TRBV4-2 | . | CASSQEDGGTDTQYF | TGTGCCAGCAGCCAAGAAGACGGGGGCACAGATACGCAGTATTTT
few | TRBJ1-2 | TRBV5-1 | . | CASRTEVSTPRGYTF | TGCGCCAGCAGGACGGAGGTTTCGACACCGCGGGGCTACACCTTC
few | TRBJ2-7 | TRBV4-2 | . | CASSQSRQGTYEQYF | TGTGCCAGCAGCCAATCTAGGCAGGGTACCTACGAGCAGTACTTC
many | TRBJ2-3 | TRBV7-9 | . | CASSLPRVTDTQYF | TGTGCCAGCAGCTTACCGCGGGTAACAGATACGCAGTATTTT
. | TRBJ2-3 | TRBV12-3/TRBV12-4 | . | CASSFRVVPTQYF | TGTGCCAGCAGTTTTCGAGTGGTACCTACGCAGTATTTT
. | TRBJ1-5 | TRBV7-8 | . | CASSSTDQPQHF | TGTGCCAGCAGCTCGACAGATCAGCCCCAGCATTTT
. | TRBJ2-7 | TRBV6-5 | TRBD2 | CASTQRGGLAYEQYF | TGTGCCAGCACCCAGCGGGGGGGGCTAGCCTACGAGCAGTACTTC
few | TRBJ1-6 | TRBV4-2 | . | CASSQDKGIIGSPLHF | TGTGCCAGCAGCCAAGATAAGGGGATAATCGGTTCACCCCTCCACTTT
few | TRBJ2-5 | TRBV24-1 | . | CATSDSPPEETQYF | TGTGCCACCAGTGATTCGCCGCCTGAGGAGACCCAGTACTTC
. | TRBJ2-6 | TRBV20-1 | . | CSAPWPASGANVLTF | TGCAGTGCCCCCTGGCCTGCGTCTGGGGCCAACGTCCTGACTTTC
few | TRBJ2-3 | TRBV5-6 | . | CASTPTLTDTQYF | TGTGCCAGCACCCCCACCCTCACAGATACGCAGTATTTT
. | TRBJ2-3 | TRBV6-6 | TRBD1 | CASRTGGEDTQYF | TGTGCCAGTCGGACAGGGGGAGAAGATACGCAGTATTTT
few | TRBJ1-1 | TRBV4-3 | . | CASSQRGVITEAFF | TGCGCCAGCAGCCAGAGGGGGGTTATCACTGAAGCTTTCTTT
few | TRBJ2-5 | TRBV20-1 | . | CSAVARDGLQETQYF | TGCAGTGCCGTGGCCCGGGACGGACTTCAAGAGACCCAGTACTTC
. | TRBJ2-7 | TRBV5-1 | . | CASGRTAGAQSYEQYF | TGCGCCAGCGGGAGGACGGCGGGGGCGCAGTCCTACGAGCAGTACTTC
. | TRBJ1-1 | TRBV20-1 | . | CSAREPRAAWSGAFF | TGCAGTGCTAGAGAGCCCCGGGCAGCCTGGTCCGGAGCTTTCTTT
few | TRBJ2-3 | TRBV28 | . | CASRRRRGLTDTQYF | TGTGCCAGCAGGCGTCGGCGGGGACTCACAGATACGCAGTATTTT
. | TRBJ1-1 | TRBV10-2 | TRBD1 | CASSEDRGGKAFF | TGCGCCAGCTCTGAGGACAGGGGCGGGAAAGCTTTCTTT
. | TRBJ1-5 | TRBV28 | . | CASNSPLYQPQHF | TGTGCCAGCAACTCCCCCCTTTACCAGCCCCAGCATTTT
. | TRBJ1-2 | TRBV29-1 | . | CGLGQGYGYTF | TGCGGATTAGGGCAGGGCTATGGCTACACCTTC
few | TRBJ2-2 | TRBV7-9 | . | CASSLARGAAYTGELFF | TGTGCCAGCAGCTTAGCGCGAGGGGCAGCTTACACCGGGGAGCTGTTTTTT
few | TRBJ2-1 | TRBV28 | . | CASSSAGQHNEQFF | TGTGCCAGCAGTTCTGCGGGGCAGCACAATGAGCAGTTCTTC
few | TRBJ2-1 | TRBV7-2 | . | CASSFKGVPYNEQFF | TGTGCCAGCAGCTTTAAGGGTGTACCCTACAATGAGCAGTTCTTC
few | TRBJ2-3 | TRBV7-3 | . | CASSPRLDPTDTQYF | TGTGCCAGCAGCCCCCGACTAGACCCCACAGATACGCAGTATTTT